What follows is one TCR beta chain and its context. This sample stems from a study of T cells in Graves' hyperthyroidism and ophthalmopathy. Using RNA transcripts as the source, TCR beta CDR3 regions were amplified. The study used the HTBI primer set for a first-round RT-PCR of the TCR CDR3. TCRdb reanalysed the multiplex PCR reads using MiXCR and keeps one entry per CDR3 protein. This sample carries 85,000 to 110,000 distinct CDR3 sequences, 47% of them seen once, and the ten largest clones take approximately 24%. V dropped 4 bases and J dropped 8 bases, with 14 bases sitting between them. The CDR3 is 13 residues long. In germline, CDR1 is MNHNY, CDR2 SVGAGI (reference sequence).

Source material: blood. The receptor was isolated from a middle-aged man with Graves' hyperthyroidism. The chain combines TRBV6-6 with TRBJ1-2, with a possible D match to TRBD1 (6 bases). In nucleotides, the CDR3 is TGTGCCAGCAGTTTCGCGACAGGCGAGGGCTACACCTTC. It encodes CASSFATGEGYTF.